This T cell receptor (beta chain) was captured in a study of blood T cells in healthy people across ages. A J-beta primer mix and a sample-barcoded 5' primer were used in a second PCR of roughly 7 to 12 cycles. Each CDR3 protein gets one entry after TCRdb re-called the 5' RACE reads with MiXCR. The sample lists about 1.5 million distinct CDR3 sequences, roughly two fifths occurring once. Sample donors were healthy Caucasian individuals that came from Russia, aged roughly 6 to 100. The sample holds a few counts of this clonotype. V was clipped by 1 base and J by 4 bases, with 7 bases between them. The CDR3 sequence is 13 residues long. Germline CDR1 LGHNT, CDR2 FRNRAP.

Sequencing input: blood. The TCR originated in a woman aged 18-29 years in good health. This chain connects TRBV12-5 to TRBJ1-1, with D unresolved. CDR3 amino acids: CASGLDGTTEAFF. Written as DNA, the CDR3 is TGTGCTAGTGGTTTGGACGGCACCACTGAAGCTTTCTTT.